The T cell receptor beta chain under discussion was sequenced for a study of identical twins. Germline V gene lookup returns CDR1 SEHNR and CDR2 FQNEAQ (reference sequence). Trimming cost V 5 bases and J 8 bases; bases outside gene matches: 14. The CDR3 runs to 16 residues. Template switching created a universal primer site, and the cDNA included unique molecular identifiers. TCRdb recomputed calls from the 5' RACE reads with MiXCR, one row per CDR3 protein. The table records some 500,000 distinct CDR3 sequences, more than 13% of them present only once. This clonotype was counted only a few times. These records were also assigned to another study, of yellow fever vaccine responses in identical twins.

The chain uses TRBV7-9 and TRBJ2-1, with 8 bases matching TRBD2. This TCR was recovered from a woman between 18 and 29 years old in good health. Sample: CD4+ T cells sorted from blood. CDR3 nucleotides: TGTGCCAGCAGCCCCTGGACTAGCCCACCGCAGGATGAGCAGTTCTTC. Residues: CASSPWTSPPQDEQFF.